This T cell receptor (beta chain) was profiled in a study of cytomegalovirus exposure and HLA in healthy donors. To note about this clone: Its antigen is as yet unknown.

Study-level results: Exclusion as indistinguishable affected some V segments, including TRBV6-2 and TRBV6-3. HLA alleles showed associations with about 17,000 TCR beta sequences in a later analysis, at a 0.05 false discovery rate. The majority of CMV-associated TCR beta chains were reported as apparently HLA-restricted in a later analysis. The listing of 150 to 200 TCR beta chains classed them as cytomegalovirus-associated.

PCR amplification relied on 60 Vbeta primers (plus 13 Jbeta primers). Generated by immunoSEQ multiplex PCR, the TCRdb table keeps only in-frame clones and is missing some. The sample holds around 94,000 clones; around 84% are singletons and the top ten take about 4.5%. Germline V CDR1 and CDR2: SGHVS, FQNEAQ. There are 13 residues in the CDR3. V lost 1 base to trimming and J lost 2 bases, with 6 bases between them. The sample was PBMCs. The rearrangement links TRBV7-8 to TRBJ2-7; tentatively, D is TRBD2 (6 bases). This TCR was recovered from a woman aged 40 to 49 in good health and CMV-seropositive. CDR3 sequence: CASSLVAAYEQYF. The DNA for the CDR3 is TGTGCCAGCAGCTTAGTAGCGGCCTACGAGCAGTACTTC.